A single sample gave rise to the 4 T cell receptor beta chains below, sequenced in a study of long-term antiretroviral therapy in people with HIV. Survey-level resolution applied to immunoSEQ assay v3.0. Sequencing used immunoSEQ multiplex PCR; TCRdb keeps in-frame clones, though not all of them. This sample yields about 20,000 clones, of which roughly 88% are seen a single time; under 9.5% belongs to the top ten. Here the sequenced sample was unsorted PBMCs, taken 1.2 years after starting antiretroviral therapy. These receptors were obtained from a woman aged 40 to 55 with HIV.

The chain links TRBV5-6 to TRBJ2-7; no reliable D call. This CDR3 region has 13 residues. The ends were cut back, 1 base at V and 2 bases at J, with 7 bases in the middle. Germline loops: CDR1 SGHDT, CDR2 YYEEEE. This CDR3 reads CASSLNAPYEQYF. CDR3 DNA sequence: TGTGCCAGCAGCTTGAACGCCCCCTACGAGCAGTACTTC. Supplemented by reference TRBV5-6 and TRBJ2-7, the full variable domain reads DAGVTQSPTHLIKTRGQQVTLRCSPKSGHDTVSWYQQALGQGPQFIFQYYEEEERQRGNFPDRFSGHQFPNYSSELNVNALLLGDSALYLCASSLNAPYEQYFGPGTRLTVT.

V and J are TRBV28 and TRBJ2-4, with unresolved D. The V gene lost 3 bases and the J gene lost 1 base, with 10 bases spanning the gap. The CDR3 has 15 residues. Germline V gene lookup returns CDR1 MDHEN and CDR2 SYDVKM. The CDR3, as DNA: TGTGCCAGCAGTTTCTCCCCCGGGGCCAAAAACATTCAGTACTTC. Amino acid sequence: CASSFSPGAKNIQYF.

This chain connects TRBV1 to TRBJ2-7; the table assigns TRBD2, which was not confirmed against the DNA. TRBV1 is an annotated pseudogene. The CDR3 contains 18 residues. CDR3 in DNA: TGCACCAGCAGCCAAGGCCCGACTAGCGGGAGGGCCATTTACGAGCAGTACTTC. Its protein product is CTSSQGPTSGRAIYEQYF.

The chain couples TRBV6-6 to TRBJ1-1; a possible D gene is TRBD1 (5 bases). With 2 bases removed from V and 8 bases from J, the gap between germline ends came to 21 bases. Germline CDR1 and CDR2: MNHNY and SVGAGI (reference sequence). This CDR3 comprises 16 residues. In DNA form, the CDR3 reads TGTGCCAGCAGTTACGGGAAACTTAGGGGTCCCCAGGAAGCTTTCTTT. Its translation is CASSYGKLRGPQEAFF.